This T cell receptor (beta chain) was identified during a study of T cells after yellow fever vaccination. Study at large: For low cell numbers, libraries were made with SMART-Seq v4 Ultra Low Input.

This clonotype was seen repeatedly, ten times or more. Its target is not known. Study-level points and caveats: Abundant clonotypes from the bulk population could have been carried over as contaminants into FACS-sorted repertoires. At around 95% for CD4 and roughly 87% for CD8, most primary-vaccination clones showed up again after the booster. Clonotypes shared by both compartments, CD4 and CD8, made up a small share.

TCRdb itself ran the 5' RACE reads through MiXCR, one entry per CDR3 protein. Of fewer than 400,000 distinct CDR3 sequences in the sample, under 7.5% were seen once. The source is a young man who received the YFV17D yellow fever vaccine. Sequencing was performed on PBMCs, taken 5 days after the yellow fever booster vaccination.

The CDR3 is CASSLGQSNTGELFF. Here the CDR3 DNA reads TGTGCCAGCAGCCTGGGACAGTCGAACACCGGGGAGCTGTTTTTT. The chain has TRBV6-1 and TRBJ2-2; 7 nucleotides match TRBD1. CDR1 is MNHNS and CDR2 is SASEGT in the germline V gene. J was trimmed by 0 bases and V by 6 bases; bases with no gene match: 4. The CDR3 runs to 15 residues.